Shown below are 20 T cell receptor beta chains from a single sample sequenced in a study of cytomegalovirus exposure and HLA in healthy donors. PCR primers comprised 60 Vbeta and 13 Jbeta primers. The repertoire was sequenced with immunoSEQ multiplex PCR; TCRdb's copy has only in-frame clones and lacks some. The repertoire holds some 99,000 clones, 69% seen once, with roughly 5.5% in the top ten. Sequencing was carried out using PBMCs. Source of these receptors: a woman aged 70-85 years in good health and CMV-seropositive.

This CDR3 is CASSLEGGPYGYTF. In DNA form, the CDR3 reads TGTGCCAGCAGCTTAGAAGGGGGCCCCTATGGCTACACCTTC. V gene TRBV7-8 combines with J gene TRBJ1-2; 7 bases are shared with TRBD1. Germline loops: CDR1 SGHVS, CDR2 FQNEAQ. The CDR3 runs 14 residues. V lost 1 base and J lost 4; bases outside the gene matches: 3.

This clone occurred a few times. CDR3 bases: TGTGCCAGCAGCTTAGGGGCGGGGGGTTATGAGACCCAGTACTTC. Amino acids: CASSLGAGGYETQYF. V usage is TRBV7-2 and J usage is TRBJ2-5; 8 positions match TRBD2. The germline V gene encodes CDR1 SGHTA and CDR2 FQGNSA. CDR3 length: 15 amino acids. The ends lost 1 base at V and 5 bases at J; junction bases unmatched: 6.

V usage is TRBV28 and J usage is TRBJ1-2; 9 bases map to TRBD1. Germline trimming cut 5 bases from V and 3 bases from J; bases unmatched to any gene: 13. Germline CDR1 reads MDHEN; CDR2 reads SYDVKM. There are 17 residues in the CDR3. The CDR3 region is CASSHTSQGQGYYGYTF. In DNA form, the CDR3 reads TGTGCCAGCAGTCACACTTCCCAGGGACAGGGATACTATGGCTACACCTTC.

The gene calls are TRBV7-2 and TRBJ2-5; D may be TRBD2 (7 bases). The V end lost 1 base, the J end lost 2 bases, and 14 bases lay between the germline ends. The CDR3 has 16 amino acids. Germline V gene sequence: CDR1 SGHTA, CDR2 FQGNSA. For the CDR3, the DNA is TGTGCCAGCAGCTTAGGCCCGGGGGGCGGGCAAGAGACCCAGTACTTC. As protein: CASSLGPGGGQETQYF.

This clone occurred once. V is TRBV4-2 and J is TRBJ2-7; 9 bases line up with TRBD2. Germline V gives CDR1 LGHNA, CDR2 YNFKEQ. The CDR3 loop spans 15 amino acids. Trimming took 1 base from V and 7 from J; bases not matched to a gene: 8. This CDR3 reads CASSQVRGSGGEQYF. The CDR3 DNA reads as TGTGCCAGCAGCCAAGTCCGGGGAAGCGGGGGGGAGCAGTACTTC.

This chain joins TRBV7-9 and TRBJ1-2; D gene ambiguous. The V and J ends lost 0 bases and 2 bases respectively, with 13 bases between them. CDR3 length: 16 residues. Per the germline V gene, CDR1 is SEHNR and CDR2 is FQNEAQ (reference sequence). The CDR3 bases are TGTGCCAGCAGCTTAGCCGGGGTGGTCGGAAACTATGGCTACACCTTC. Its translation is CASSLAGVVGNYGYTF.

This clone was counted a single time. This chain uses TRBV4-3 with TRBJ1-2; TRBD1 aligns across 7 bases. Germline loops: CDR1 LGHNA, CDR2 YSLEER. The CDR3 length is 14 residues. J gave up 5 bases and V 0 bases, and 3 bases lay outside the gene matches. This chain's CDR3 is CASSQDDRVYGYTF. The DNA of the CDR3 is TGCGCCAGCAGCCAAGACGACAGGGTTTATGGCTACACCTTC.

The gene calls are TRBV5-1 and TRBJ1-4; TRBD1 matches 9 bases. The V gene end was trimmed by 0 bases and the J gene end by 2 bases; junction bases not matched to a gene: 2. Per the germline V gene, CDR1 is SGHRS and CDR2 is YFSETQ. This CDR3 comprises 16 residues. DNA for the CDR3: TGCGCCAGCAGCTTGGTGACAGGGGGGACTAATGAAAAACTGTTTTTT. It encodes CASSLVTGGTNEKLFF.

V usage is TRBV30 and J usage is TRBJ2-1, with TRBD1 identical over 9 bases. Germline-derived CDR1 and CDR2 are GTSNPN and SVGIG (reference sequence). V lost 7 bases, J lost 6 bases, and 7 bases stayed unmatched. There are 13 residues in the CDR3. The DNA of the CDR3 is TGTGCCTACCCCAAGACAGGGGGCAATGAGCAGTTCTTC. Its translation: CAYPKTGGNEQFF.

This clone was detected once. The CDR3 DNA reads as TGTGCCAGCAGCCCGCCTAGCGGGGGGGCCGCCGAGCAGTACTTC. As protein: CASSPPSGGAAEQYF. This chain joins TRBV7-2 and TRBJ2-7; 12 nucleotides line up with TRBD2. V shed 5 bases, J shed 6 bases, and the junction held 8 bases outside the gene matches. Per the germline V gene, CDR1 is SGHTA and CDR2 is FQGNSA. The CDR3 totals 15 residues.

This clone came up a few times. A read error may produce the germline difference seen at one junction end. The chain links TRBV7-2 to TRBJ2-1, with 10 bases that match TRBD2. In germline, CDR1 is SGHTA, CDR2 FQGNSA. CDR3 length: 15 amino acids. The CDR3 loop is CASSVAGGSYNEQFF. DNA for the CDR3: TGTGCCAGCAGCGTAGCGGGGGGTTCCTACAATGAGCAGTTCTTC.

The chain couples TRBV6-5 to TRBJ2-6; TRBD1 agrees at 7 bases. The CDR3 covers 15 residues. Germline lookup yields CDR1 MNHEY and CDR2 SVGAGI. V lost 6 bases to trimming and J lost 0 bases; unmatched junction nucleotides: 2. Written as DNA, the CDR3 is TGTGCCAGCAGGCAGGGGGACTCTGGGGCCAACGTCCTGACTTTC. The encoded protein is CASRQGDSGANVLTF.

This clone was recorded a few times. The genes are TRBV6-6 and TRBJ1-2; 10 bases are a match to TRBD1. The CDR3 consists of 13 residues. With V trimmed by 7 bases and J by 11 bases, 10 bases remained unmatched. Per the germline V gene, CDR1 is MNHNY and CDR2 is SVGAGI (reference sequence). The CDR3 protein is CASTSTGGAWYTF. CDR3 in DNA: TGTGCCAGCACCTCGACAGGGGGCGCTTGGTACACCTTC.

J is TRBJ2-7 and V is TRBV5-6; the match to TRBD2 covers 12 bases. In germline, CDR1 is SGHDT, CDR2 YYEEEE. V lost 4 bases to trimming and J lost 2 bases; unmatched junction nucleotides: 13. The CDR3 has 18 amino acids. The CDR3 reads CASSPDPFTSGGTYEQYF. In DNA, the CDR3 is TGTGCCAGCAGCCCTGACCCCTTTACTAGCGGGGGGACCTACGAGCAGTACTTC.

The chain recombines TRBV18 with TRBJ1-1, with a possible D match to TRBD1 (5 bases). This CDR3 has 13 amino acids. CDR1 is KGHSH, CDR2 LQKENI, per germline. Trimming removed 3 bases from V and 2 bases from J, with 7 bases in between. The CDR3 coding sequence is TGTGCCAGCTCACCGGGACTCAACACTGAAGCTTTCTTT. Its protein is CASSPGLNTEAFF.

This clone was seen a few times. Other DNA sequences of this sample code for an identical CDR3. The rearrangement uses TRBV9 and TRBJ2-5; weak D call: TRBD2 (5 bases). CDR1 SGDLS and CDR2 YYNGEE come from the germline V gene. This CDR3 comprises 14 residues. V dropped 0 bases and J dropped 5 bases, with 11 bases sitting between them. CDR3 protein: CASSVGLALETQYF. DNA of the CDR3: TGTGCCAGCAGCGTAGGGCTAGCTTTGGAGACCCAGTACTTC.

The chain has TRBV5-8 and TRBJ1-5, with 7 bases fitting TRBD1. The CDR3 totals 15 residues. CDR1 and CDR2 from the germline V gene are SGHTS and YDEGEE. J gave up 6 bases and V 0 bases, and 6 bases lay outside the gene matches. The CDR3 DNA reads as TGTGCCAGCAGCTTGGAACTGACAGGGCCTCAGCCCCAGCATTTT. Its translation is CASSLELTGPQPQHF.

This sequence joins TRBV7-8 and TRBJ1-3; D remains ambiguous. The V gene lost 1 base and the J gene lost 0 bases, with 10 bases spanning the gap. The germline CDR1 and CDR2 sequences are SGHVS and FQNEAQ. This CDR3 has 16 residues. CDR3 loop: CASSLVPGASGNTIYF. The CDR3 DNA reads TGTGCCAGCAGCTTAGTACCGGGTGCCTCTGGAAACACCATATATTTT.

This chain connects TRBV6-1 to TRBJ2-5; a weak D match, TRBD2 (6 bases). Trimming took 7 bases from V and 5 from J, leaving 11 bases between them. The CDR3 is 12 residues long. Germline loops: CDR1 MNHNS, CDR2 SASEGT. The DNA of the CDR3 is TGTGCCAGCACGACGACTAGGGAGACCCAGTACTTC. Translated, it gives CASTTTRETQYF.

This chain links TRBV7-2 with TRBJ1-4; 7 bases agree with TRBD1. Germline loops: CDR1 SGHTA, CDR2 FQGNSA. The V segment lost 2 bases and the J segment 0 bases; nucleotides outside the gene matches: 3. The CDR3 totals 16 residues. The DNA for the CDR3 is TGTGCCAGCAGCTTAATAGGGGGCTCAACTAATGAAAAACTGTTTTTT. Residues: CASSLIGGSTNEKLFF. Full variable domain (remainder filled in from reference TRBV7-2 and TRBJ1-4): GAGVSQSPSNKVTEKGKDVELRCDPISGHTALYWYRQSLGQGLEFLIYFQGNSAPDKSGLPSDRFSAERTGGSVSTLTIQRTQQEDSAVYLCASSLIGGSTNEKLFFGSGTQLSVL.